This TCR beta chain was obtained from a study of cytomegalovirus exposure and HLA in healthy donors. The study, taken as a whole, reports: Prior analysis indicated that the majority of TCR beta V segments exhibited productivity approximately 90% or approximately 30% of the time.

The CDR3 sequence is 16 residues long. V was clipped by 1 base and J by 1 base, with 14 bases between them. Germline CDR1 SGHRS, CDR2 YFSETQ. The PCR ran on 60 Vbeta and 13 Jbeta primers. Data came from immunoSEQ multiplex PCR; TCRdb stores just in-frame clones and leaves some out. The table records roughly 120,000 clones, around four fifths of them present only once. In regard to this clone: Its antigen is still unknown.

The chain employs TRBV5-1 and TRBJ2-5; TRBD2 might be the D (5 bases). The sequencing sample was made of PBMCs. This TCR derives from a woman aged 40 to 50 in good health and CMV-seropositive. The CDR3 loop reads CASSLTRPDFQETQYF. In DNA, the CDR3 is TGCGCCAGCAGCTTGACCCGGCCGGACTTCCAAGAGACCCAGTACTTC.